These T cell receptor beta chains were read from a single sample in a study of blood T cell repertoires in COVID-19. The data were produced by immunoSEQ multiplex PCR, yet TCRdb's version contains in-frame clones alone and is incomplete. Among about 260,000 clones listed, about nine tenths were seen once. The sequencing input was peripheral blood. The receptor source for this set is a man aged 35 to 55 with active or convalescent COVID-19. Each CDR3 is given with its conserved first and last residue. The order of the fields is D gene, V gene, clone size, J gene, CDR3 DNA, CDR3 protein. D genes are given only for firm matches. Clone size appears in some rows only: once, few, many, or a class for an expanded clone.

TRBD1	TRBV9	few	TRBJ2-1	TGTGCCAGCAGCGAAACAGGGGATGAGCAGTTCTTC	CASSETGDEQFF
TRBD1	TRBV29-1	few	TRBJ1-4	TGCAGCGTGCGGACAGGGGATGTCGAAAAACTGTTTTTT	CSVRTGDVEKLFF
.	TRBV7-8	.	TRBJ2-1	TGTGCCAGCAGCGCAGCCACTAGTCGCTCCTACAATGAGCAGTTCTTC	CASSAATSRSYNEQFF
TRBD1	TRBV3-1/TRBV3-2	few	TRBJ1-1	TGTGCCAGCAGGAGGGGGCAGGACACTGAAGCTTTCTTT	CASRRGQDTEAFF
.	TRBV6-1	.	TRBJ2-3	TGTGCCAGCAGTGACTGGGGGGGGCTCGGCACAGATACGCAGTATTTT	CASSDWGGLGTDTQYF
TRBD1	TRBV19	.	TRBJ2-2	TGTGCCAGCCGACAGGGGGCGGACACCGGGGAGCTGTTTTTT	CASRQGADTGELFF
TRBD2	TRBV28	.	TRBJ2-7	TGTGCCAGCAGTCCCAGACTAGCGGGTCTCGACGAGCAGTACTTC	CASSPRLAGLDEQYF
.	TRBV5-6	.	TRBJ2-1	TGTGCCAGCAGCGATCTAATCAATGAGCAGTTCTTC	CASSDLINEQFF
.	TRBV5-5	.	TRBJ2-3	TGTGCCAGCAGCTTGGAGGGACACTACACAGATACGCAGTATTTT	CASSLEGHYTDTQYF
TRBD1	TRBV5-4	.	TRBJ1-1	TGTGCCAGCAGCTTGGCGGGGACAGGGGGGGTCACTGAAGCTTTCTTT	CASSLAGTGGVTEAFF
.	TRBV28	.	TRBJ1-2	TGTGCCAGCAGTGCGGGCCACCTCTATGGCTACACCTTC	CASSAGHLYGYTF
.	TRBV30	.	TRBJ1-1	TGTGCCTGGAGTAGCCTCCGGGACAAGAGCTCTGAAGCTTTCTTT	CAWSSLRDKSSEAFF
TRBD1	TRBV6-5	once	TRBJ1-4	TGTGCCAGCAGTTTGTGGACAGGGTCTAATGAAAAACTGTTTTTT	CASSLWTGSNEKLFF
TRBD2	TRBV7-8	once	TRBJ2-1	TGTGCCAGCAGCCCTGGGACTAGCGGGAGGGCCTCAATATATGAGCAGTTCTTC	CASSPGTSGRASIYEQFF
.	TRBV30	.	TRBJ1-5	TGTGCCTGGAGTGTACAGGGTAAGCAGCCCCAGCATTTT	CAWSVQGKQPQHF
.	TRBV2	.	TRBJ2-7	TGTGCCAGCAGTGGGGTGGGCAGGGCCCACTCCTACGAGCAGTACTTC	CASSGVGRAHSYEQYF
.	TRBV28	.	TRBJ1-5	TGTGCCACCGGAGGGCTCAATCAGCCCCAGCATTTT	CATGGLNQPQHF
.	TRBV10-2	.	TRBJ1-5	TGCGCCAGCAGTGAGTCTCATAGCAATCAGCCCCAGCATTTT	CASSESHSNQPQHF
TRBD2	TRBV6-5	.	TRBJ2-7	TGTGCCAGCAGAAAGAGCGGGGGGGCGTACGAGCAGTACTTC	CASRKSGGAYEQYF
.	TRBV11-2	.	TRBJ1-3	TGTGCCAGCAGCCCGGACAGCTCTGGAAACACCATATATTTT	CASSPDSSGNTIYF